A single sample gave rise to the 8 T cell receptor beta chains below, sequenced in a study of graft-versus-host responses after intestinal transplantation. The repertoire was sequenced with immunoSEQ multiplex PCR; TCRdb's copy has only in-frame clones and lacks some. The sample lists about 15,000 clones, 25% to 30% occurring once. Sequencing used alloreactive CD4+ T cells from a mixed lymphocyte reaction culture, obtained before intestinal transplant. Subset meaning: CFSE-low proliferating T cells sorted from roughly 6-day pre-transplant mixed lymphocyte reaction (GvH or HvG direction). The receptor source for this set is a human patient who received an intestinal transplant.

This clone was found a few times. This chain connects TRBV5-5 to TRBJ2-1, with 7 bases matching TRBD2. The CDR3 loop spans 15 amino acids. Looked up from germline, CDR1 is SGHKS and CDR2 is YYEKEE (reference sequence). The J segment lost 0 bases and the V segment lost 0 bases, leaving 0 bases of the junction unmatched. For the CDR3, the DNA is TGTGCCAGCAGCTTGGCTAGCGGCTCCTACAATGAGCAGTTCTTC. Its translation: CASSLASGSYNEQFF.

The rearrangement links TRBV5-5 to TRBJ2-5; the D gene is possibly TRBD1 (6 bases). The CDR3 runs to 15 residues. V shed 0 bases and J shed 2 bases, with 11 bases lying between them. Germline CDR1 reads SGHKS; CDR2 reads YYEKEE (reference sequence). The CDR3 loop is CASSLGDNRQETQYF. The CDR3 DNA reads TGTGCCAGCAGCTTGGGGGACAACCGGCAAGAGACCCAGTACTTC.

This clone has just a few counts. The CDR3 coding sequence is TGTGCCAGCAGCCTACAGGGGACAGATACGCAGTATTTT. It yields the protein CASSLQGTDTQYF. The chain links TRBV11-2 to TRBJ2-3, with 7 bases aligning to TRBD1. Looked up from germline, CDR1 is SGHAT and CDR2 is FQNNGV. Trimming took 5 bases from V and 3 from J; bases not matched to a gene: 2. CDR3 length: 13 amino acids.

The chain recombines TRBV6-5 with TRBJ2-3; no reliable D call. The V end was cut by 6 bases, the J end by 3 bases, with 10 bases between. This CDR3 has 13 residues. CDR1 and CDR2 (germline): MNHEY, SVGAGI. CDR3 nucleotides: TGTGCCAGCAGACCGATCCAGACAGATACGCAGTATTTT. The encoded protein is CASRPIQTDTQYF.

The rearrangement uses TRBV6-5 and TRBJ2-2; 7 nucleotides line up with TRBD2. The CDR3 is made up of 15 amino acids. V was pared by 5 bases and J by 5 bases, with 8 bases of the junction left unmatched. CDR1 MNHEY and CDR2 SVGAGI come from the germline V gene. The CDR3 DNA sequence: TGTGCCAGCAGTCCAAGAGCGGGGCGAACCGGGGAGCTGTTTTTT. It yields the protein CASSPRAGRTGELFF.

V and J are TRBV27 and TRBJ2-1; 7 nucleotides line up with TRBD1. Germline V lookup: CDR1 MNHEY, CDR2 SMNVEV (reference sequence). The CDR3 has 12 amino acids. The V and J ends lost 6 bases and 7 bases, in that order; junction bases with no gene match: 3. This CDR3 reads CASSQTGNEQFF. CDR3 nucleotides: TGTGCCAGCAGCCAGACAGGGAATGAGCAGTTCTTC.

This clone has only a few counts. The CDR3: CASSLDGSSGNTIYF. DNA for the CDR3: TGCGCCAGCAGCTTGGATGGCAGCTCTGGAAACACCATATATTTT. V usage is TRBV5-1 and J usage is TRBJ1-3; D gene unclear. CDR3 length: 15 residues. Germline CDR1 SGHRS, CDR2 YFSETQ. Trimming stripped 0 bases from V and 0 bases from J, with 7 bases between. The full variable domain, rest sourced from reference TRBV5-1 and TRBJ1-3, is KAGVTQTPRYLIKTRGQQVTLSCSPISGHRSVSWYQQTPGQGLQFLFEYFSETQRNKGNFPGRFSGRQFSNSRSEMNVSTLELGDSALYLCASSLDGSSGNTIYFGEGSWLTVV.

The sample holds a few counts of this clone. The chain employs TRBV6-5 and TRBJ2-5; TRBD1 aligns across 7 bases. The J call may be wrong; the DNA end is better matched by TRBJ2-7. From germline, CDR1 is MNHEY and CDR2 SVGAGI. The CDR3 covers 15 residues. CDR3 region: CASSYSGVQGNEQYF. The CDR3 nucleotides are TGTGCCAGCAGTTACTCAGGGGTACAGGGGAACGAGCAGTACTTC.